Sequencing of this TCR beta chain was carried out in a study of cytomegalovirus exposure and HLA in healthy donors. The PCR ran on 60 Vbeta and 13 Jbeta primers. TCRdb's copy holds only in-frame clones and misses some; the assay was immunoSEQ multiplex PCR. The sample carries about 120,000 clones, around 80% recorded once. The CDR3 is 13 amino acids. The V end was cut by 1 base, the J end by 7 bases, with 11 bases between. The germline V gene encodes CDR1 SGHRS and CDR2 YFSETQ. Study-level results: Upon later analysis, TCR association rates were observed to vary by HLA locus, being highest for DRB1 and lowest for HLA-C.

Regarding this clone: No antigen is known for it.

This chain uses TRBV5-1 with TRBJ1-1; no reliable D call. Sequencing input: PBMCs. The sequence was obtained from a female donor in good health and CMV-seropositive. CDR3 in DNA: TGCGCCAGCAGCTTGCAGACCGGCGGTGAAGCTTTCTTT. Protein sequence: CASSLQTGGEAFF.